These T cell receptor beta chains were read from a single sample in a study of radiation and T cells in renal cell carcinoma. The method was immunoSEQ multiplex PCR; TCRdb's version includes in-frame clones alone and lacks a portion of them. The table records around 80,000 clones, over 80% of them present only once. The starting material was blood, obtained from a patient whose treatment included radiotherapy and nephrectomy. The receptors here all came from a man in his sixties with renal cell carcinoma. The CDR3 runs from the conserved cysteine through the conserved F or W. D genes are given only for firm matches. A row's size may be missing; if present it is once, few, many or a size class.

d_call,j_call,v_call,clone_size,cdr3_aa,cdr3_nt
NA,TRBJ1-1,TRBV5-1,few,CASSLTQARTEAFF,TGCGCCAGCAGCTTGACCCAGGCGAGGACTGAAGCTTTCTTT
TRBD2,TRBJ2-7,TRBV28,NA,CASSLLAIGTSGRAASYEQYF,TGTGCCAGCAGTTTACTGGCCATAGGGACTAGCGGGAGGGCCGCCTCCTACGAGCAGTACTTC
NA,TRBJ2-1,TRBV6-5,NA,CASSYSGFRNEQFF,TGTGCCAGCAGTTATTCCGGGTTCCGCAATGAGCAGTTCTTC
NA,TRBJ1-5,TRBV30,NA,CAWSARDDQPQHF,TGTGCCTGGAGTGCCAGGGATGATCAGCCCCAGCATTTT
NA,TRBJ1-5,TRBV28,NA,CASSGPQGYQPQHF,TGTGCCAGCAGCGGGCCCCAGGGGTATCAGCCCCAGCATTTT
NA,TRBJ2-2,TRBV29-1,large,CSAEWAGELFF,TGCAGCGCTGAGTGGGCCGGGGAGCTGTTTTTT
NA,TRBJ2-7,TRBV28,NA,CASNVRRQGGSYEQYF,TGTGCCAGCAACGTTAGGCGGCAGGGGGGATCCTACGAGCAGTACTTC
NA,TRBJ2-3,TRBV9,NA,CASSPRARVSTDTQYF,TGTGCCAGCAGCCCTAGGGCGCGGGTGAGCACAGATACGCAGTATTTT
NA,TRBJ2-7,TRBV28,NA,CASSLQAARNEQYF,TGTGCCAGCAGTTTACAGGCCGCCCGGAACGAGCAGTACTTC
NA,TRBJ1-1,TRBV5-8,NA,CASTHRVRGPTEAFF,TGTGCCAGCACCCACCGTGTCAGGGGACCCACTGAAGCTTTCTTT
NA,TRBJ1-2,TRBV7-9,NA,CASSSRTPVYGYTF,TGTGCCAGCAGTTCAAGGACGCCCGTCTATGGCTACACCTTC
NA,TRBJ1-1,TRBV11-2,many,CASSSLSKGTTEAFF,TGTGCCAGCAGCTCCCTATCGAAAGGGACGACTGAAGCTTTCTTT
NA,TRBJ2-1,TRBV19,NA,CASSIYGAFDEQFF,TGTGCCAGTAGTATCTATGGCGCCTTCGATGAGCAGTTCTTC
TRBD2,TRBJ2-1,TRBV14,NA,CASSQVRGGPMFF,TGTGCCAGCAGCCAAGTTAGGGGAGGGCCGATGTTCTTC
TRBD1,TRBJ1-2,TRBV4-1,NA,CASSQDERTGGFYGYTF,TGCGCCAGCAGCCAAGACGAACGGACAGGGGGCTTCTATGGCTACACCTTC
NA,TRBJ1-5,TRBV6-6,few,CASSYPGVGQPQHF,TGTGCCAGCAGTTACCCAGGGGTGGGTCAGCCCCAGCATTTT
NA,TRBJ2-1,TRBV5-1,NA,CASSLEGSGPEQFF,TGCGCCAGCAGCTTGGAAGGATCGGGACCGGAGCAGTTCTTC
NA,TRBJ2-1,TRBV7-3,NA,CASSFEGTEQFF,TGTGCCAGCAGCTTCGAAGGCACTGAGCAGTTCTTC
NA,TRBJ1-2,TRBV18,NA,CASSAGTGIGYTF,TGTGCCAGCTCAGCGGGGACTGGTATCGGCTACACCTTC
NA,TRBJ2-3,TRBV6-1,once,CASSDVVRARYTQYF,TGTGCCAGCAGTGACGTGGTACGTGCCAGGTATACGCAGTATTTT
TRBD2,TRBJ2-7,TRBV7-9,once,CASSVPGLGEKQYF,TGTGCCAGCAGTGTGCCGGGACTAGGAGAGAAGCAGTACTTC
TRBD2,TRBJ2-7,TRBV7-8,once,CASSRGRLAGDSYEQYF,TGTGCCAGCAGCCGTGGTCGACTAGCGGGGGACTCCTACGAGCAGTACTTC
NA,TRBJ1-5,TRBV10-3,NA,CAISESGSGANQPQHF,TGTGCCATCAGTGAGTCGGGATCGGGAGCCAATCAGCCCCAGCATTTT
NA,TRBJ1-5,TRBV27,NA,CASTPRVGNQPQHF,TGTGCCAGCACCCCTAGGGTGGGGAATCAGCCCCAGCATTTT
TRBD2,TRBJ2-7,TRBV27,NA,CASRVAGGLQGEQYF,TGTGCCAGCAGGGTGGCGGGAGGGCTCCAAGGCGAGCAGTACTTC
TRBD2,TRBJ2-1,TRBV6-5,NA,CASSYLTSGRGYEQFF,TGTGCCAGCAGTTACTTAACTAGCGGGAGGGGCTATGAGCAGTTCTTC
NA,TRBJ1-2,TRBV19,NA,CASSQRGTGIKLYGYTF,TGTGCCAGTTCTCAAAGGGGTACAGGGATTAAGCTCTATGGCTACACCTTC
TRBD1,TRBJ1-5,TRBV7-2,once,CASSLEQGMNQPQHF,TGTGCCAGCAGCTTAGAACAGGGGATGAATCAGCCCCAGCATTTT
NA,TRBJ2-1,TRBV19,NA,CASSIALGPDEQFF,TGTGCCAGTAGTATAGCCCTAGGGCCTGATGAGCAGTTCTTC
NA,TRBJ2-1,TRBV30,NA,CAWSVAPTQGEQFF,TGTGCCTGGAGTGTAGCACCCACCCAGGGTGAGCAGTTCTTC
TRBD2,TRBJ2-7,TRBV10-3,NA,CAISDSIRGGYEQYF,TGTGCCATCAGTGATTCGATTAGGGGAGGGTACGAGCAGTACTTC
TRBD2,TRBJ2-1,TRBV6-5,NA,CASRLTGGPYNEQFF,TGTGCCAGCAGATTAACGGGGGGGCCCTACAATGAGCAGTTCTTC
TRBD2,TRBJ2-5,TRBV29-1,NA,CSATSGPTAQYF,TGCAGCGCTACTAGCGGGCCTACGGCCCAGTACTTC
TRBD1,TRBJ2-7,TRBV28,NA,CASSLPGQGASHLVHEQYF,TGTGCCAGCAGCCTTCCGGGACAGGGGGCGTCACACCTGGTCCACGAGCAGTACTTC
NA,TRBJ2-7,TRBV19,NA,CASSTSPGIYEQYF,TGTGCCAGTAGTACATCTCCAGGAATCTACGAGCAGTACTTC
TRBD1,TRBJ2-3,TRBV7-3,few,CASSTGQGTDTQYF,TGTGCCAGCAGCACCGGACAGGGCACAGATACGCAGTATTTT
TRBD2,TRBJ2-5,TRBV2,once,CASSARDYSKETQYF,TGTGCCAGCAGTGCCCGGGACTATTCTAAAGAGACCCAGTACTTC
NA,TRBJ2-3,TRBV27,NA,CASSARGPSTDTQYF,TGTGCCAGCAGTGCTCGCGGGCCTAGCACAGATACGCAGTATTTT
NA,TRBJ1-5,TRBV19,few,CASSTGRQPQHF,TGTGCCAGTAGTACAGGGAGGCAGCCCCAGCATTTT
NA,TRBJ1-1,TRBV7-2,few,CASSRVEVAGKTEAFF,TGTGCCAGCAGCAGAGTGGAAGTGGCTGGGAAAACTGAAGCTTTCTTT
NA,TRBJ1-5,TRBV7-2,NA,CASGAGGGFGQPQHF,TGTGCCAGCGGGGCGGGAGGAGGGTTTGGTCAGCCCCAGCATTTT
NA,TRBJ1-3,TRBV7-8,NA,CASSSRLRGPSGNTIYF,TGTGCCAGCAGCTCGCGATTGAGGGGACCCTCTGGAAACACCATATATTTT
NA,TRBJ2-2,TRBV5-1,NA,CASSSRTETGELFF,TGCGCCAGCAGCTCCCGGACTGAAACCGGGGAGCTGTTTTTT
TRBD2,TRBJ2-1,TRBV27,once,CASSPSGRAFYGEQFF,TGTGCCAGCAGCCCGAGCGGGAGGGCCTTTTATGGGGAGCAGTTCTTC
TRBD1,TRBJ1-1,TRBV5-6,NA,CASSLARKGTGLNTEAFF,TGTGCCAGCAGCTTGGCCCGTAAAGGGACAGGGTTGAACACTGAAGCTTTCTTT
TRBD2,TRBJ2-3,TRBV13,few,CASSLGRAGGGRGTDTQYF,TGTGCCAGCAGCTTAGGTCGAGCGGGAGGTGGAAGGGGAACAGATACGCAGTATTTT
NA,TRBJ2-1,TRBV30,NA,CAWSRNNEQFF,TGTGCCTGGAGTAGGAACAATGAGCAGTTCTTC
NA,TRBJ2-7,TRBV28,NA,CASSAPRGFGSYEQYF,TGTGCCAGCAGTGCCCCGAGGGGGTTCGGCTCCTACGAGCAGTACTTC
TRBD2,TRBJ2-1,TRBV27,NA,CASLNSGGNNEQFF,TGTGCCAGCCTAAATTCGGGGGGGAACAATGAGCAGTTCTTC
TRBD2,TRBJ2-2,TRBV6-6,NA,CASRPLAGEVGELFF,TGTGCCAGCAGACCACTAGCGGGAGAGGTCGGGGAGCTGTTTTTT
TRBD1,TRBJ2-5,TRBV19,NA,CASGTGPGGETQYF,TGTGCCAGCGGGACAGGTCCTGGGGGAGAGACCCAGTACTTC
TRBD1,TRBJ2-2,TRBV5-1,NA,CASTLTGVVGELFF,TGCGCCAGCACCCTGACAGGGGTTGTCGGGGAGCTGTTTTTT
NA,TRBJ2-2,TRBV5-5,NA,CASIPNGIGELFF,TGTGCCAGCATCCCTAACGGTATCGGGGAGCTGTTTTTT